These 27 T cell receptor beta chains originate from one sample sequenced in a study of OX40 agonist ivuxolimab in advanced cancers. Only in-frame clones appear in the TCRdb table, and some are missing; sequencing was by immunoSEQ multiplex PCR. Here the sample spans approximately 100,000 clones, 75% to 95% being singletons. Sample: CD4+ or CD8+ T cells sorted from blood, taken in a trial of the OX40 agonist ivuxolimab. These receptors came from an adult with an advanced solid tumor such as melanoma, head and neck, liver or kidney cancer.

CDR3 amino acids: CAISKLSGSSDTQYF. DNA for the CDR3: TGTGCCATCAGTAAATTAAGCGGGAGTTCAGATACGCAGTATTTT. The rearrangement joins TRBV10-3 to TRBJ2-3; 8 bases match TRBD2. Losses at the gene ends were 5 bases for V and 4 bases for J; bases not matched to a gene: 8. This CDR3 spans 15 amino acids. The V gene's germline CDR1 is ENHRY and CDR2 SYGVKD.

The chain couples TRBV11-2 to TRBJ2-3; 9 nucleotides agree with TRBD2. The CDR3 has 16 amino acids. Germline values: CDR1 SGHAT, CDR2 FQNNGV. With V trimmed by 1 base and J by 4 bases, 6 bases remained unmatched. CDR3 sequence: CASSLAGTSLADTQYF. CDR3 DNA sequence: TGTGCCAGCAGCTTAGCTGGGACTAGCCTCGCAGATACGCAGTATTTT.

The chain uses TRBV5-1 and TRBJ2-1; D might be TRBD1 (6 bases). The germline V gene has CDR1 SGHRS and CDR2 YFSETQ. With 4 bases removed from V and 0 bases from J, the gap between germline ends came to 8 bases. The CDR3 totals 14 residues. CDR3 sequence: CASSRGGSYNEQFF. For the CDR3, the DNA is TGCGCCAGCAGCCGAGGGGGCTCCTACAATGAGCAGTTCTTC.

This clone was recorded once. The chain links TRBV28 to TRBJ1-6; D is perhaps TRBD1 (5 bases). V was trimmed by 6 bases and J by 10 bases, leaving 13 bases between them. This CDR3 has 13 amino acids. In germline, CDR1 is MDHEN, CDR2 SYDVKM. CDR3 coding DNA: TGTGCCAGCAGAATGGGGCGGGAATCACCCCTCCACTTT. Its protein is CASRMGRESPLHF.

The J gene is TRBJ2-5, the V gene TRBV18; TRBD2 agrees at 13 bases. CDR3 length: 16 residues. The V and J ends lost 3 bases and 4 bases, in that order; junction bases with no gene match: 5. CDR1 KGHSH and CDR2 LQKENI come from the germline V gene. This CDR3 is CASSPRLAGGLETQYF. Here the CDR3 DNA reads TGTGCCAGCTCACCTAGACTAGCGGGAGGCCTAGAGACCCAGTACTTC.

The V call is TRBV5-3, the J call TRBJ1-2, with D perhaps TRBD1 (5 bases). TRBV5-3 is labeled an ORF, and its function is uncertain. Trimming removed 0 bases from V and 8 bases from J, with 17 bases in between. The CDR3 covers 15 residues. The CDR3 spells CARSLDGREEYGYTF. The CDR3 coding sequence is TGTGCCAGAAGCTTGGACGGCAGGGAGGAATACGGCTACACCTTC.

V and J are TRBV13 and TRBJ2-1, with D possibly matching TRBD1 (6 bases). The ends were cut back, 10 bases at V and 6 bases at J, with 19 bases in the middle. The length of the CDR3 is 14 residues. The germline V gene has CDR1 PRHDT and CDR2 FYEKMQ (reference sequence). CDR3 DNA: TGTGCCACCACGAGGCAGGGGTCCCGCAATGAGCAGTTCTTC. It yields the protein CATTRQGSRNEQFF. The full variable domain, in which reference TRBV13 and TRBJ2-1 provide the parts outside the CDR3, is AAGVIQSPRHLIKEKRETATLKCYPIPRHDTVYWYQQGPGQDPQFLISFYEKMQSDKGSIPDRFSAQQFSDYHSELNMSSLELGDSALYFCATTRQGSRNEQFFGPGTRLTVL.

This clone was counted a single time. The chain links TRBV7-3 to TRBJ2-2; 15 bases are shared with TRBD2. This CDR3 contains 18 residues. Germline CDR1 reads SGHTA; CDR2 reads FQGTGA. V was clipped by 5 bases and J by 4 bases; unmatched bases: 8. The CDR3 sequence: CASSLGTSGRWGTGELFF. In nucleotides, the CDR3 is TGTGCCAGCAGCCTGGGGACTAGCGGGAGGTGGGGCACCGGGGAGCTGTTTTTT.

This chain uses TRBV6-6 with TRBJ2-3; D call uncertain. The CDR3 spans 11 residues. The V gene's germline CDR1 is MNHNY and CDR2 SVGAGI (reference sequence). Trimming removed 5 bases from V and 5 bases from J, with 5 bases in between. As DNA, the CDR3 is TGTGCCAGCAGTAATATAGATACGCAGTATTTT. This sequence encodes CASSNIDTQYF.

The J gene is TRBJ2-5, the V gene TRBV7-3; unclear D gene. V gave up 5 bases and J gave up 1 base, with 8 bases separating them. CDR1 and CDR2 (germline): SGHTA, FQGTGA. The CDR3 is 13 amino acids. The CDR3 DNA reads TGTGCCAGCAGCGCTGGCAGCCAAGAGACCCAGTACTTC. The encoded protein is CASSAGSQETQYF. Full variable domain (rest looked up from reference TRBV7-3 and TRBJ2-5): GAGVSQTPSNKVTEKGKYVELRCDPISGHTALYWYRQSLGQGPEFLIYFQGTGAADDSGLPNDRFFAVRPEGSVSTLKIQRTERGDSAVYLCASSAGSQETQYFGPGTRLLVL.

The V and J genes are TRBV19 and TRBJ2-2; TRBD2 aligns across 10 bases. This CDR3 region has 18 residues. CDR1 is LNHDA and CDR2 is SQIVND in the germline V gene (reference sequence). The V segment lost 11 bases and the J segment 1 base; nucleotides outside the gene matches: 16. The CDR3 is CAVKKTPSGSLNTGELFF. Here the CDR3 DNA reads TGTGCCGTTAAAAAAACTCCTAGCGGGAGCCTGAACACCGGGGAGCTGTTTTTT.

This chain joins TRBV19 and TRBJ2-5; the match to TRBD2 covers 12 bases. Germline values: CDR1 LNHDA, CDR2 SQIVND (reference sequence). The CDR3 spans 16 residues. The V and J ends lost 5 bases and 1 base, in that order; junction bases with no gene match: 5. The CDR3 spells CASSPRTSGAQETQYF. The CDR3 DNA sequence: TGTGCCAGTAGTCCTCGGACTAGCGGGGCCCAAGAGACCCAGTACTTC.

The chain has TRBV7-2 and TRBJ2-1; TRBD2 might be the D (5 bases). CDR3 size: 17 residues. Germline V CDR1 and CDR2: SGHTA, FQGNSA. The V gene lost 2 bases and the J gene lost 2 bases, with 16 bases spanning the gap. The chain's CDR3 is CASSLPPRTRAYNEQFF. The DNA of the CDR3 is TGTGCCAGCAGCTTACCGCCACGGACTCGGGCCTACAATGAGCAGTTCTTC.

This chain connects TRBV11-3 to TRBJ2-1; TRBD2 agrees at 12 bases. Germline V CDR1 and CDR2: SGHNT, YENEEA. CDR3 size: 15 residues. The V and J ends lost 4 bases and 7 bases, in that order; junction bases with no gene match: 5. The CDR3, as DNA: TGTGCCAGCAGCTCTAGCGGGAGGGCCATGAATGAGCAGTTCTTC. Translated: CASSSSGRAMNEQFF.

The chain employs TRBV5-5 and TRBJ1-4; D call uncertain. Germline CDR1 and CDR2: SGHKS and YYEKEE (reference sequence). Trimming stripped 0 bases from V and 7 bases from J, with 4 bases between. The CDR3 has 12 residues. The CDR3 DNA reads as TGTGCCAGCAGCTTGGTAGGTGAAAAACTGTTTTTT. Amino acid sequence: CASSLVGEKLFF.

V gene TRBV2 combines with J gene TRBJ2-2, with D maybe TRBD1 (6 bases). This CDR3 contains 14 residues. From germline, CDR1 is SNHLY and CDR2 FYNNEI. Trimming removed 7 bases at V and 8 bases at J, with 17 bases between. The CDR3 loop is CASNLQGYEGELFF. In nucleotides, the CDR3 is TGTGCCAGCAATCTACAGGGTTATGAGGGGGAGCTGTTTTTT.

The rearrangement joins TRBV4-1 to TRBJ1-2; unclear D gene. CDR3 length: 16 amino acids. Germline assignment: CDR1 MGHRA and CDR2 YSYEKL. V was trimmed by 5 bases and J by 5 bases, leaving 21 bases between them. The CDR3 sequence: CASSSPQVSGVYGYTF. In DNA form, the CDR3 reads TGCGCCAGCAGCTCCCCCCAGGTTTCAGGAGTTTATGGCTACACCTTC.

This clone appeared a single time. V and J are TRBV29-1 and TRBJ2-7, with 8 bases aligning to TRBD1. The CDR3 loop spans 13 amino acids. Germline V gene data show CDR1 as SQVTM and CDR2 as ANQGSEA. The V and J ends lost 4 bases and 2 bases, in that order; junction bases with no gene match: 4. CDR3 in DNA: TGCAGCGTTGCGGACAGGGCCACCTACGAGCAGTACTTC. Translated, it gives CSVADRATYEQYF.

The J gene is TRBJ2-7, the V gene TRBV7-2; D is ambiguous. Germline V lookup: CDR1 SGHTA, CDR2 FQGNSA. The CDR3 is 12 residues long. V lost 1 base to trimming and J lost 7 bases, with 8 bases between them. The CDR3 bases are TGTGCCAGCAGCTTAGTATCCCTAGAGCAGTACTTC. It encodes CASSLVSLEQYF.

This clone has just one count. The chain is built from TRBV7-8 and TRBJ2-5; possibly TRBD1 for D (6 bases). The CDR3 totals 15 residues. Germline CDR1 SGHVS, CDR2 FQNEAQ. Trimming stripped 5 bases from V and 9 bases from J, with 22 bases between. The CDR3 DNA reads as TGTGCCAGCAGCAAGACCGAGGCCTCCCCAGGGGCCCAGTACTTC. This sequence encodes CASSKTEASPGAQYF.

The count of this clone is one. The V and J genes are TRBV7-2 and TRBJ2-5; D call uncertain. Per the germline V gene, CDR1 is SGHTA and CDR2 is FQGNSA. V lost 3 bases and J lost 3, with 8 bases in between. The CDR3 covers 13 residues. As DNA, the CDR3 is TGTGCCAGCAGCTTCAGCTACGAAGAGACCCAGTACTTC. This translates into CASSFSYEETQYF.

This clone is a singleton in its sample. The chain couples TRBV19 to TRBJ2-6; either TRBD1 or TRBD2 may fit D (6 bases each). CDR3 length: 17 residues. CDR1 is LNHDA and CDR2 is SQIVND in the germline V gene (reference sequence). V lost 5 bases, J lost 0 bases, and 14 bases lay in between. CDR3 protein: CASSGGQPRSGANVLTF. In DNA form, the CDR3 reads TGTGCCAGTAGTGGGGGGCAGCCACGCTCTGGGGCCAACGTCCTGACTTTC.

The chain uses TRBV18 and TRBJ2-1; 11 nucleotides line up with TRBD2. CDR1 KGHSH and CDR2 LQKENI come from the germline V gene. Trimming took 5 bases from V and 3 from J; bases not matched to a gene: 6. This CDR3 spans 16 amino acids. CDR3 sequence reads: CASSFRTSGSYNEQFF. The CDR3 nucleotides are TGTGCCAGCTCATTCCGTACTAGCGGGAGCTACAATGAGCAGTTCTTC.

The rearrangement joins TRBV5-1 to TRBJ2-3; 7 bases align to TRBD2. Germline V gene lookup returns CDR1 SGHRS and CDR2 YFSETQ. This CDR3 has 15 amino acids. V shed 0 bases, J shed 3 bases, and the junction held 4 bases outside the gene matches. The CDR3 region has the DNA TGCGCCAGCAGCTTGGGGGGCGGGAGTACAGATACGCAGTATTTT. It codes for CASSLGGGSTDTQYF.

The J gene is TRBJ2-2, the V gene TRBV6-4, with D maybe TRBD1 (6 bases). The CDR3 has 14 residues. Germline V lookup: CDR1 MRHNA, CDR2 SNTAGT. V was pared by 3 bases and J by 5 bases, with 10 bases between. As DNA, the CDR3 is TGTGCCAGCAGTGAACAGGGCTCTACCGGGGAGCTGTTTTTT. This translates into CASSEQGSTGELFF.

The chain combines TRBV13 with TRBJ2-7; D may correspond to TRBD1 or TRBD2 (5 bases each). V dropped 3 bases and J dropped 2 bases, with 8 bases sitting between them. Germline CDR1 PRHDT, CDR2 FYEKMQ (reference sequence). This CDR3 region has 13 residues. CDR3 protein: CASSFGGAYEQYF. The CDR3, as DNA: TGTGCCAGCAGCTTTGGGGGTGCCTACGAGCAGTACTTC.

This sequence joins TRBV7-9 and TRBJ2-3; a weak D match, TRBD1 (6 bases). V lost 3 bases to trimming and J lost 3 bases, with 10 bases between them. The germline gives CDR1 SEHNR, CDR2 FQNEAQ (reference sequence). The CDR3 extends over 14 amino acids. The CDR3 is CASSLGTPTDTQYF. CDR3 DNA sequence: TGTGCCAGCAGCTTGGGGACACCAACAGATACGCAGTATTTT.